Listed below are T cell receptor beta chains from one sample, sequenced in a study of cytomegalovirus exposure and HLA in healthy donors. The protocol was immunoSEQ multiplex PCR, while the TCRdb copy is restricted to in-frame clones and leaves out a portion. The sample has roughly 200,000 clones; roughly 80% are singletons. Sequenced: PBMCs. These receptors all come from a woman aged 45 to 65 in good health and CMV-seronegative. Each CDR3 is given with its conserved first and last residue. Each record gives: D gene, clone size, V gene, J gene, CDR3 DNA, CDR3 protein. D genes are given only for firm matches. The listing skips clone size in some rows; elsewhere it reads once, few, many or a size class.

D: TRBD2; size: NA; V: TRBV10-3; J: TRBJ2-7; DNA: TGTGCCTCTAGACTAGCGGCGGGGCCCTACGAGCAGTACTTC; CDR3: CASRLAAGPYEQYF
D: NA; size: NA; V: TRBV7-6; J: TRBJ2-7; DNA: TGTGCCAGCAGCCAGGCCCCGGGATACGAGCAGTACTTC; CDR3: CASSQAPGYEQYF
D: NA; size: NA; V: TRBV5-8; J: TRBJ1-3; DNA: TGTGCCAGCAGCAACAGAGGGGGCTCTGGAAACACCATATATTTT; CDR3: CASSNRGGSGNTIYF
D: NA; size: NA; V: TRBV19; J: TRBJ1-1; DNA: TGTGCCAGTAGTATCCACAGGCTGAACACTGAAGCTTTCTTT; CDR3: CASSIHRLNTEAFF
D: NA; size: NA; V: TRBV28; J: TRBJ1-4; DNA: TGTGCCAGCAGTTTATTAACTGCAACTAATGAAAAACTGTTTTTT; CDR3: CASSLLTATNEKLFF
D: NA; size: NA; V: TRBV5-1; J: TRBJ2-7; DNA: TGCGCCAGCAGCTTGGCCTTGCAGGGCACCTACGAGCAGTACTTC; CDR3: CASSLALQGTYEQYF
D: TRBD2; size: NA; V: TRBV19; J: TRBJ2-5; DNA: TGTGCCAGTACTTCAACGGGAGCGGGAAGAAAAGAGACCCAGTACTTC; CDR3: CASTSTGAGRKETQYF
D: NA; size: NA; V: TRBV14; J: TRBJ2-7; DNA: TGTGCCAGCAGCCGCAGGGGTACCTACGAGCAGTACTTC; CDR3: CASSRRGTYEQYF
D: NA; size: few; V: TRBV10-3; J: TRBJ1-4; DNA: TGTGCCATCAGCGAGACTGTTTCTAATGAAAAACTGTTTTTT; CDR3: CAISETVSNEKLFF
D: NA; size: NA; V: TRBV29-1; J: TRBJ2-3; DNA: TGCAGCGCCCGTCGGGGAGATACGCAGTATTTT; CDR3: CSARRGDTQYF
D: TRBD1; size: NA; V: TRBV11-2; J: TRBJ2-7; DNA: TGTGCCAGCAGCTTAGTACAGGGGCTAGCTGGCTACGAGCAGTACTTC; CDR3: CASSLVQGLAGYEQYF
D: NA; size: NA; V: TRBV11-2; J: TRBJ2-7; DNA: TGTGCCAGCAGCCATCAATACGGGGGAAAAAGACCCTACGAGCAGTACTTC; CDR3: CASSHQYGGKRPYEQYF
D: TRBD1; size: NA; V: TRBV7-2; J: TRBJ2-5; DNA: TGTGCCAGCAGCCCTAATGTCGGACAGGGCGGGGAGACCCAGTACTTC; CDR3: CASSPNVGQGGETQYF
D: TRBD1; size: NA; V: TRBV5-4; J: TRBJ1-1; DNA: TGTGCCAGCAGCCGCAATGGACAGGGTAGGGAAGCTTTCTTT; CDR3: CASSRNGQGREAFF
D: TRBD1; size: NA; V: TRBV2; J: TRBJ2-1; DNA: TGTGCCAGCAGTGGGGACAGGGGGTCCTACAATGAGCAGTTCTTC; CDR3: CASSGDRGSYNEQFF
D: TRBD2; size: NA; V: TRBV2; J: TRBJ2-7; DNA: TGTGCCAGCAGCGGTTTGCGGGGGTCCTACGAGCAGTACTTC; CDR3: CASSGLRGSYEQYF
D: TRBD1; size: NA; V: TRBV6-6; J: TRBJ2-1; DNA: TGTGCCAGCAGTTACGGTGGGACAGGGGCCAATGAGCAGTTCTTC; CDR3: CASSYGGTGANEQFF
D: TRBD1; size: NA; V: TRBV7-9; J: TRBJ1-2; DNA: TGTGCCAGCAGTCACGTGACAGGGATCTATGGCTACACCTTC; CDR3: CASSHVTGIYGYTF
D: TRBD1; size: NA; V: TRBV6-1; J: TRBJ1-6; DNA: TGTGCCAGCAGTGGAACCGGGACAGGGGCCCTCCACTTT; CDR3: CASSGTGTGALHF
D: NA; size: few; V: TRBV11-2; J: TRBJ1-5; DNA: TGTGCCAGCAGCTTAGCTAGGAATCAGCCCCAGCATTTT; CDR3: CASSLARNQPQHF
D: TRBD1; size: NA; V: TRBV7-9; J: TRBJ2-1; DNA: TGTGCCAGCAGCACCACCGGGACAGGGGGCTACAATGAGCAGTTCTTC; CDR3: CASSTTGTGGYNEQFF
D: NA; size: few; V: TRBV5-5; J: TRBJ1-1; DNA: TGTGCCAGCAGCTGGGGGCGGAACACTGAAGCTTTCTTT; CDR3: CASSWGRNTEAFF
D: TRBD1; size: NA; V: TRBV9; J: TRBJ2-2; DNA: TGTGCCAGCAGCGACCCGGGACAGGGGTTCACCGGGGAGCTGTTTTTT; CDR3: CASSDPGQGFTGELFF
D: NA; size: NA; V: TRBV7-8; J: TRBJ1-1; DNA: TGTGCCAGCAGCCCAGAGCCCGACAGGGAAGCTTTCTTT; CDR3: CASSPEPDREAFF
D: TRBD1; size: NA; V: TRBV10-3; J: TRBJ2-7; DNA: TGTGCCATCAGGACGGACAGGGGTGCGGACGAGCAGTACTTC; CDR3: CAIRTDRGADEQYF
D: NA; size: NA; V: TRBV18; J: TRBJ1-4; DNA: TGTGCCAGCTCACCAATGGCCCCAGGGACTAATGAAAAACTGTTTTTT; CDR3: CASSPMAPGTNEKLFF
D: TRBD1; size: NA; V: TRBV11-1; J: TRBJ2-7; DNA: TGTGCCAGCAGCTTACGCAGGGGGCGTTTAAACGAGCAGTACTTC; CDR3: CASSLRRGRLNEQYF
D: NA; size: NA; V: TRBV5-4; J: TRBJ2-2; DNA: TGTGTCAGCAGCCCCGGACAGAACACCGGGGAGCTGTTTTTT; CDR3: CVSSPGQNTGELFF
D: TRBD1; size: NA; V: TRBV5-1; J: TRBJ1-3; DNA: TGCGCCAGCAGCGAAACAGGGGCTGGAAACACCATATATTTT; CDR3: CASSETGAGNTIYF
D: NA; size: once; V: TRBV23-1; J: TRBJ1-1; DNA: TGCGCCAGCAGTCAATCGGCGGGGACCTTGGACACTGAAGCTTTCTTT; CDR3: CASSQSAGTLDTEAFF
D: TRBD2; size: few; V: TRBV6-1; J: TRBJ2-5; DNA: TGTGCCAGCAGTGAAGGGGAGGGACTAGGATATGAGACCCAGTACTTC; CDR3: CASSEGEGLGYETQYF
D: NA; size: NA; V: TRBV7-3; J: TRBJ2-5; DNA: TGTGCCAGCAGCAAAACGGGCCCTCGAGGGGAGACCCAGTACTTC; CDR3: CASSKTGPRGETQYF
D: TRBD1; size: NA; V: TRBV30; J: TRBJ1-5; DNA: TGTGCCTGGAGCGAGGGACAGGGGGCTGAGCCCCAGCATTTT; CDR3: CAWSEGQGAEPQHF
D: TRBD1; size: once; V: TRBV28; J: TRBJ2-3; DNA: TGTGCCAGCAGGCCCCCCACGGACAGGTTGCAGTATTTT; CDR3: CASRPPTDRLQYF
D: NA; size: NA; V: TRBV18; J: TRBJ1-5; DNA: TGTGCCAGCTCACCGGGAGGGGATCAGCCCCAGCATTTT; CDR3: CASSPGGDQPQHF
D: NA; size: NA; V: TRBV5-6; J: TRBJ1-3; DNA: TGTGCCAGCATCACATCGACAGGAGGAAACACCATATATTTT; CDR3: CASITSTGGNTIYF
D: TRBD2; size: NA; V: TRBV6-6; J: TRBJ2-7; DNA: TGTGCCAGCAGTTACCAGGGAGGGTCCTCCTACGAGCAGTACTTC; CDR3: CASSYQGGSSYEQYF
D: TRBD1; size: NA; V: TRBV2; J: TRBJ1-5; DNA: TGTGCCAGCTCGGAGGGACAGTATAGCAATCAGCCCCAGCATTTT; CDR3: CASSEGQYSNQPQHF
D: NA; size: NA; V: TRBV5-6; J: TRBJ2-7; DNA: TGTGCCAGCAGCTTGAGCTATGGTGGCTACGAGCAGTACTTC; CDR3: CASSLSYGGYEQYF
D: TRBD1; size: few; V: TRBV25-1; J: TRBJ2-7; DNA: TGTGCCAGCAGTGAATATCGAGAGGGGACAGGGTTCTTCTTC; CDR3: CASSEYREGTGFFF
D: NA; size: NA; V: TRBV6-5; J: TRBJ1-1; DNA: TGTGCCAGCAGAACAATACAGGCCCCTCCGACTGAAGCTTTCTTT; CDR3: CASRTIQAPPTEAFF
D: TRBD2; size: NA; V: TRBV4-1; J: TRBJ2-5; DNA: TGCGCCAGCAGCCAGGGACTAGCGAAAGAGACCCAGTACTTC; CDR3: CASSQGLAKETQYF
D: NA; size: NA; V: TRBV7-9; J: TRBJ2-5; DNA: TGTGCCAGCAGCTTATCAATGGCGGGGACCCAGTACTTC; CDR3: CASSLSMAGTQYF
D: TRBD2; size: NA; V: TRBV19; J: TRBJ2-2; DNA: TGTGCCAGTAGTATTTCCCCCGGGACTAGAGCCGGGGAGCTGTTTTTT; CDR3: CASSISPGTRAGELFF
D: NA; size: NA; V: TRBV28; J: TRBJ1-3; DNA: TGTGCCAGCAGTCTAGGAAACACCATATATTTT; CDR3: CASSLGNTIYF
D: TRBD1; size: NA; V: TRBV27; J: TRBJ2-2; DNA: TGTGCCAGCAGTCCACGCCATCTTGGGCAGGGGGCAGACGGGGAGCTGTTTTTT; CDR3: CASSPRHLGQGADGELFF
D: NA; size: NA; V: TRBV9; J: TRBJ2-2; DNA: TGTGCCAGCAGCCCCCGGCAGGTGAACACCGGGGAGCTGTTTTTT; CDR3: CASSPRQVNTGELFF
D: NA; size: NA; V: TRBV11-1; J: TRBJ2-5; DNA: TGTGCCAGCAGCTTAGCCATTAAAGACAGGGAGACCCAGTACTTC; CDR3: CASSLAIKDRETQYF
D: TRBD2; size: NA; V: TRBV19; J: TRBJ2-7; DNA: TGTGCCAGTAGTATAGCGCCGAGCGGGATCTCCTCCTACGAGCAGTACTTC; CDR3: CASSIAPSGISSYEQYF
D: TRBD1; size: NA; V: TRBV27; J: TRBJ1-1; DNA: TGTGCCAGCAGCACGATCCGCACGGACAGGGCCGCTTTCTTT; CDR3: CASSTIRTDRAAFF
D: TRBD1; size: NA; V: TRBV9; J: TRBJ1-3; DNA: TGTGCCAGCAGCGTAGCATCCGGGACAGGGGAAGGTTCCTCTGGAAACACCATATATTTT; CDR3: CASSVASGTGEGSSGNTIYF
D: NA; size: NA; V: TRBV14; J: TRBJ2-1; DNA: TGTGCCAGCAGCCAAGCGTTTGAGCAGTTCTTC; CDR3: CASSQAFEQFF
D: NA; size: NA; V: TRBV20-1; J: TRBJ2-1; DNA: TGCAGTGCCGCGCGGAACAATGAGCAGTTCTTC; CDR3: CSAARNNEQFF